These T cell receptor beta chains were read from a single sample in a study of T cell changes during pregnancy in multiple sclerosis. Sequencing used immunoSEQ multiplex PCR; TCRdb keeps in-frame clones, though not all of them. The sample records fewer than 85,000 clones, around 93% being singletons. The material sequenced was peripheral blood, taken in the second trimester of pregnancy. These receptors came from a female donor with multiple sclerosis, enrolled in a pregnancy study. The CDR3 runs from the conserved cysteine through the conserved F or W. A D gene is named only where the DNA matches it firmly. Clone size appears in some rows only: once, few, many, or a class for an expanded clone.

v_call: TRBV12-5; j_call: TRBJ2-2; clone_size: NA; cdr3_length: 14; d_call: NA; cdr3_nt: TGTGCTAGTGGGGGCCTCCTGGGCACCGGGGAGCTGTTTTTT; cdr3_aa: CASGGLLGTGELFF
v_call: TRBV6-1; j_call: TRBJ1-5; clone_size: NA; cdr3_length: 14; d_call: NA; cdr3_nt: TGTGCCAGCAGCAGAGGACAGAATAATCAGCCCCAGCATTTT; cdr3_aa: CASSRGQNNQPQHF
v_call: TRBV30; j_call: TRBJ1-2; clone_size: NA; cdr3_length: 11; d_call: NA; cdr3_nt: TGTGCCTGGAGAAGAGGGAGTGGCTACACCTTC; cdr3_aa: CAWRRGSGYTF
v_call: TRBV4-2; j_call: TRBJ2-5; clone_size: NA; cdr3_length: 15; d_call: NA; cdr3_nt: TGTGCCAGCAGCCCTTACCCGGGAACTCAAGAGACCCAGTACTTC; cdr3_aa: CASSPYPGTQETQYF
v_call: TRBV5-1; j_call: TRBJ1-1; clone_size: NA; cdr3_length: 13; d_call: NA; cdr3_nt: TGCGCCAGCAGCTTGGCTTTAGGGCGGGGGGCTTTCTTT; cdr3_aa: CASSLALGRGAFF
v_call: TRBV27; j_call: TRBJ1-5; clone_size: NA; cdr3_length: 14; d_call: NA; cdr3_nt: TGTGCCAGCAGTTTATGGGCTTCATCTCAGCCCCAGCATTTT; cdr3_aa: CASSLWASSQPQHF
v_call: TRBV19; j_call: TRBJ1-1; clone_size: NA; cdr3_length: 14; d_call: NA; cdr3_nt: TGTGCCAGTAGTACCAGGGGTGCGAGCACTGAAGCTTTCTTT; cdr3_aa: CASSTRGASTEAFF
v_call: TRBV5-8; j_call: TRBJ1-2; clone_size: NA; cdr3_length: 14; d_call: TRBD1; cdr3_nt: TGTGCCAGCAGCACAGGGGACGGGTCCTATGGCTACACCTTC; cdr3_aa: CASSTGDGSYGYTF
v_call: TRBV5-4; j_call: TRBJ2-7; clone_size: NA; cdr3_length: 15; d_call: NA; cdr3_nt: TGTGCCAGCAGCTTCAAAAACAGGGAAGCCTACGAGCAGTACTTC; cdr3_aa: CASSFKNREAYEQYF
v_call: TRBV2; j_call: TRBJ1-5; clone_size: once; cdr3_length: 14; d_call: NA; cdr3_nt: TGTGCCAGCTGCAGACAGTATAGCAATCAGCCCCAGCATTTT; cdr3_aa: CASCRQYSNQPQHF
v_call: TRBV4-1; j_call: TRBJ2-7; clone_size: NA; cdr3_length: 18; d_call: NA; cdr3_nt: TGCGCCAGCAGCCAAGAAAAAGTTTCTCTAGCGAACTCCTACGAGCAGTACTTC; cdr3_aa: CASSQEKVSLANSYEQYF
v_call: TRBV7-9; j_call: TRBJ2-5; clone_size: NA; cdr3_length: 14; d_call: NA; cdr3_nt: TGTGCCAGCAGCTTCTCAGGGATTGCCGAGACCCAGTACTTC; cdr3_aa: CASSFSGIAETQYF
v_call: TRBV7-9; j_call: TRBJ2-1; clone_size: NA; cdr3_length: 16; d_call: TRBD2; cdr3_nt: TGTGCCAGCAGCTTAGGAGGACTAGCGGGGTACAATGAGCAGTTCTTC; cdr3_aa: CASSLGGLAGYNEQFF
v_call: TRBV11-2; j_call: TRBJ1-2; clone_size: NA; cdr3_length: 14; d_call: NA; cdr3_nt: TGTGCCAGCAGGGGACTCAGGGACGGCTATGGCTACACCTTC; cdr3_aa: CASRGLRDGYGYTF
v_call: TRBV18; j_call: TRBJ1-2; clone_size: NA; cdr3_length: 14; d_call: TRBD1; cdr3_nt: TGTGCCAGCTCAGAAGGGACAGGGGGCGATGGCTACACCTTC; cdr3_aa: CASSEGTGGDGYTF
v_call: TRBV27; j_call: TRBJ2-5; clone_size: NA; cdr3_length: 14; d_call: TRBD1; cdr3_nt: TGTGCCAGCAGTGAACAGGCAGGGGGAGAGACCCAGTACTTC; cdr3_aa: CASSEQAGGETQYF
v_call: TRBV4-1; j_call: TRBJ2-7; clone_size: NA; cdr3_length: 13; d_call: TRBD1; cdr3_nt: TGCGCCAGCAGCCTTACAGGGGTGGACGAGCAGTACTTC; cdr3_aa: CASSLTGVDEQYF
v_call: TRBV7-6; j_call: TRBJ2-3; clone_size: NA; cdr3_length: 14; d_call: TRBD2; cdr3_nt: TGTGCCAGCAGCTCCGGGGAGGGATCAGATACGCAGTATTTT; cdr3_aa: CASSSGEGSDTQYF
v_call: TRBV5-6; j_call: TRBJ1-2; clone_size: NA; cdr3_length: 15; d_call: TRBD1; cdr3_nt: TGTGCCAGCAGCCCCGACAGGGGAGAATTCGATGGCTACACCTTC; cdr3_aa: CASSPDRGEFDGYTF
v_call: TRBV7-2; j_call: TRBJ1-4; clone_size: NA; cdr3_length: 17; d_call: NA; cdr3_nt: TGTGCCAGCAGTTCACTATGGGAAGCGGCAACTAATGAAAAACTGTTTTTT; cdr3_aa: CASSSLWEAATNEKLFF
v_call: TRBV10-2; j_call: TRBJ1-1; clone_size: NA; cdr3_length: 13; d_call: TRBD1; cdr3_nt: TGCGCCAGCAGGGAGACAGGGTATACTGAAGCTTTCTTT; cdr3_aa: CASRETGYTEAFF
v_call: TRBV4-2; j_call: TRBJ1-2; clone_size: NA; cdr3_length: 13; d_call: NA; cdr3_nt: TGTGCCAGCAGCCAAGATTCGGGTAATGGCTACACCTTC; cdr3_aa: CASSQDSGNGYTF
v_call: TRBV2; j_call: TRBJ1-3; clone_size: NA; cdr3_length: 15; d_call: NA; cdr3_nt: TGTGCCAGCAGTGACGGGACACTTTATGGAAACACCATATATTTT; cdr3_aa: CASSDGTLYGNTIYF
v_call: TRBV9; j_call: TRBJ2-1; clone_size: NA; cdr3_length: 15; d_call: NA; cdr3_nt: TGTGCCAGCAGCGTAGAGGGGGTGAGACAGGATGAGCAGTTCTTC; cdr3_aa: CASSVEGVRQDEQFF
v_call: TRBV4-2; j_call: TRBJ2-1; clone_size: once; cdr3_length: 17; d_call: TRBD2; cdr3_nt: TGTGCCAGCAGCCTCCTTTCGGGGACTAGGTTCGTCAATGAGCAGTTCTTC; cdr3_aa: CASSLLSGTRFVNEQFF
v_call: TRBV5-4; j_call: TRBJ2-1; clone_size: NA; cdr3_length: 15; d_call: TRBD1; cdr3_nt: TGTGCCAGCAGCTTCTGGACAGGGACTCACAATGAGCAGTTCTTC; cdr3_aa: CASSFWTGTHNEQFF
v_call: TRBV7-9; j_call: TRBJ2-2; clone_size: NA; cdr3_length: 18; d_call: TRBD2; cdr3_nt: TGTGCCAGCAGCTTTCGGGGTCTAGCGGGGAGAAATACCGGGGAGCTGTTTTTT; cdr3_aa: CASSFRGLAGRNTGELFF
v_call: TRBV6-1; j_call: TRBJ1-2; clone_size: NA; cdr3_length: 17; d_call: TRBD1; cdr3_nt: TGTGCCAGCAGTGAAGCGCGGGACAGGGGGCATCGCCATGGCTACACCTTC; cdr3_aa: CASSEARDRGHRHGYTF
v_call: TRBV10-3; j_call: TRBJ1-2; clone_size: NA; cdr3_length: 13; d_call: NA; cdr3_nt: TGTGCCATCAGTGAGGTTTATAGCGGGGGCTACACCTTC; cdr3_aa: CAISEVYSGGYTF
v_call: TRBV5-4; j_call: TRBJ2-7; clone_size: NA; cdr3_length: 13; d_call: NA; cdr3_nt: TGTGCCAGCAGCTTCAGACAGGAGGCCGAGCAGTACTTC; cdr3_aa: CASSFRQEAEQYF
v_call: TRBV2; j_call: TRBJ2-3; clone_size: NA; cdr3_length: 14; d_call: NA; cdr3_nt: TGTGCCAGCAATATGAACAGAGACACAGATACGCAGTATTTT; cdr3_aa: CASNMNRDTDTQYF
v_call: TRBV5-5; j_call: TRBJ2-6; clone_size: NA; cdr3_length: 15; d_call: NA; cdr3_nt: TGTGCCAGCAGCTTGTGGGGGCTTGGGGCCAACGTCCTGACTTTC; cdr3_aa: CASSLWGLGANVLTF
v_call: TRBV5-4; j_call: TRBJ2-5; clone_size: NA; cdr3_length: 14; d_call: TRBD2; cdr3_nt: TGTGCCAGCAGCCCCGGGACTACTCAAGAGACCCAGTACTTC; cdr3_aa: CASSPGTTQETQYF
v_call: TRBV7-3; j_call: TRBJ2-5; clone_size: NA; cdr3_length: 15; d_call: TRBD2; cdr3_nt: TGTGCCAGCAGCTCGAGCGGGGGGGCCGTCGAGACCCAGTACTTC; cdr3_aa: CASSSSGGAVETQYF
v_call: TRBV27; j_call: TRBJ2-2; clone_size: NA; cdr3_length: 12; d_call: NA; cdr3_nt: TGTGCCAGTGCTTGGGGCCCCGGGGAGCTGTTTTTT; cdr3_aa: CASAWGPGELFF
v_call: TRBV6-5; j_call: TRBJ2-5; clone_size: NA; cdr3_length: 14; d_call: TRBD1; cdr3_nt: TGTGCCAGCAGTTACCTCGGGACAGAAGAGACCCAGTACTTC; cdr3_aa: CASSYLGTEETQYF
v_call: TRBV4-1; j_call: TRBJ2-7; clone_size: once; cdr3_length: 14; d_call: NA; cdr3_nt: TGCGCCAGCAGCCACACTGGGCGGGAATACGAGCAGTACTTC; cdr3_aa: CASSHTGREYEQYF
v_call: TRBV4-1; j_call: TRBJ2-5; clone_size: NA; cdr3_length: 15; d_call: TRBD1; cdr3_nt: TGCGCCAGCAGCCATCCCTCCGGGACAGAAGAGACCCAGTACTTC; cdr3_aa: CASSHPSGTEETQYF
v_call: TRBV5-4; j_call: TRBJ2-1; clone_size: NA; cdr3_length: 15; d_call: TRBD1; cdr3_nt: TGTGCCAGCAGCTCCACTCTAACAGGGGGAAGCGAGCAGTTCTTC; cdr3_aa: CASSSTLTGGSEQFF
v_call: TRBV9; j_call: TRBJ1-1; clone_size: NA; cdr3_length: 14; d_call: TRBD1; cdr3_nt: TGTGCCAGCAGCGTTGACAGGGGGGCCACTGAAGCTTTCTTT; cdr3_aa: CASSVDRGATEAFF
v_call: TRBV6-1; j_call: TRBJ1-5; clone_size: NA; cdr3_length: 14; d_call: NA; cdr3_nt: TGTGCCAGCAGTGAACTGCGGGGCAATCAGCCCCAGCATTTT; cdr3_aa: CASSELRGNQPQHF
v_call: TRBV5-1; j_call: TRBJ2-2; clone_size: NA; cdr3_length: 18; d_call: TRBD2; cdr3_nt: TGCGCCAGCAGCCATTTCGGTCTAGCGGGGGAGAACACCGGGGAGCTGTTTTTT; cdr3_aa: CASSHFGLAGENTGELFF
v_call: TRBV10-2; j_call: TRBJ1-1; clone_size: NA; cdr3_length: 13; d_call: NA; cdr3_nt: TGCGCCAGCAGTGTAACAGAGAACACTGAAGCTTTCTTT; cdr3_aa: CASSVTENTEAFF
v_call: TRBV16; j_call: TRBJ1-5; clone_size: NA; cdr3_length: 17; d_call: NA; cdr3_nt: TGTGCCAGCAGCCAATCGGTACAGGCGGTCTTGGGTCAGCCCCAGCATTTT; cdr3_aa: CASSQSVQAVLGQPQHF
v_call: TRBV10-2; j_call: TRBJ1-1; clone_size: NA; cdr3_length: 12; d_call: NA; cdr3_nt: TGCGCCAGCAGTGATAAGCTAAGTGAAGCTTTCTTT; cdr3_aa: CASSDKLSEAFF
v_call: TRBV27; j_call: TRBJ2-5; clone_size: NA; cdr3_length: 15; d_call: NA; cdr3_nt: TGTGCCAGCAGTTCCCGGACAGAAAGTCAAGAGACCCAGTACTTC; cdr3_aa: CASSSRTESQETQYF